This T cell receptor beta chain was profiled in a study of T-cell reconstitution after alpha-beta-depleted transplantation in children. This clonotype was counted only a few times. Deletions cut 0 bases from V and 1 base from J, with 10 bases between. CDR1 MNHEY and CDR2 SVGEGT come from the germline V gene. This CDR3 comprises 15 residues. Unique molecular identifiers were incorporated into the prepared TCRbeta library. TCRdb re-analysed the PCR reads in MiXCR, keeping a single row per CDR3 protein. The sample carries hundreds of thousands of distinct CDR3 sequences, over 10% recorded once. The specimen comprised PBMCs, mostly from graft donor cells, sampled 360 days after TCRalphabeta/CD19-depleted stem cell transplant. The clonotype was recovered from a male patient younger than 18 who had a stem cell transplant for acute myeloid leukemia, so the T cells may come from the graft donor. The V call is TRBV6-2 or TRBV6-3, the J call TRBJ2-7; D possibly corresponds to TRBD2 (5 bases). CDR3 in amino acids: CASSYSSGLSYEQYF. CDR3 in DNA: TGTGCCAGCAGTTACTCGAGTGGACTTTCCTACGAGCAGTACTTC.